The sample holds a few counts of the clone carrying this TCR beta chain. The antigen is undetermined. The sample belongs to a study of CD39 and CD103 CD8 tumor-infiltrating T cells. Study background: An ovarian cancer patient and a couple of HNSCC patients had repertoire comparisons shown. Overall study findings and caveats: DN TIL clonotypes largely overlapped peripheral memory CD8 repertoires, unlike DP. Top 30 DP CD8 TIL clonotypes covered about 55-86% of repertoire.

Only in-frame clones appear in the TCRdb table, and some are missing; sequencing was by immunoSEQ multiplex PCR. The data hold several thousand clones, with 50% to 75% observed a single time. CDR1 and CDR2 (germline): SNHLY, FYNNEI. Trimming cost V 7 bases and J 2 bases, with 12 bases left between them. This CDR3 is built from 13 residues. The genes are TRBV2 and TRBJ2-7; possible D gene TRBD2, 5 bases. Sequences were obtained from CD8+ T cells sorted from blood. The subset here: total memory CD8 T cells (CD45RA-CCR7+/-) from blood or uninvolved lymph node. The receptor was derived from a human donor with head and neck squamous cell carcinoma. CDR3 in amino acids: CASKVGVTYEQYF. The DNA of the CDR3 is TGTGCCAGCAAGGTCGGGGTCACCTACGAGCAGTACTTC.